This TCR beta chain was retrieved from a study of cytomegalovirus exposure and HLA in healthy donors. Primers: 60 Vbeta forward and 13 Jbeta reverse. Sequencing was performed with immunoSEQ multiplex PCR; in TCRdb, only in-frame clones are kept and a portion is missing. The table records under 150,000 clones, 65% to 85% of them present only once. CDR1 is MNHNS, CDR2 SASEGT, per germline. The CDR3 spans 14 residues. The V gene lost 6 bases and the J gene lost 1 base, with 12 bases spanning the gap. The specimen sequenced was PBMCs. The receptor's source is a woman aged 40-49 years in good health and CMV-seropositive. The chain carries TRBV6-1 and TRBJ2-5; TRBD2 might be the D (5 bases). CDR3 bases: TGTGCCAGCAGGAAGTCGACTATCCAAGAGACCCAGTACTTC. Protein sequence: CASRKSTIQETQYF.